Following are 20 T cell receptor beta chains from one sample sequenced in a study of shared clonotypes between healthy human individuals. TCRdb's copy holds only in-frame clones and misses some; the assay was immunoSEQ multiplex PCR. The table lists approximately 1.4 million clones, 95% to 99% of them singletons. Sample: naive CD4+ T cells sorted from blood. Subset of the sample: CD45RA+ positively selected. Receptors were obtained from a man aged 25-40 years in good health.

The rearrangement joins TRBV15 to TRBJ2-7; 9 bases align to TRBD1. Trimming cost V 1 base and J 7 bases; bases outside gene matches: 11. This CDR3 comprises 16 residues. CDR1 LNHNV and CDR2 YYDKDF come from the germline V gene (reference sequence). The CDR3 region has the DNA TGTGCCACCAGCAGAGTCCGAACCGGGACAGGGAAAGAGCAGTACTTC. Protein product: CATSRVRTGTGKEQYF.

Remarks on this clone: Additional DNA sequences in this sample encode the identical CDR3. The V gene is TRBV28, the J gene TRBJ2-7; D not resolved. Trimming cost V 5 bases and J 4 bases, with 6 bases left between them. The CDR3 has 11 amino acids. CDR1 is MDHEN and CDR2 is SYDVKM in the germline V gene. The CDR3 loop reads CASSPGYEQYF. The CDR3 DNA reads TGTGCCAGCAGTCCCGGTTACGAGCAGTACTTC. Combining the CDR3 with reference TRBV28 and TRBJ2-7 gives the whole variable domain DVKVTQSSRYLVKRTGEKVFLECVQDMDHENMFWYRQDPGLGLRLIYFSYDVKMKEKGDIPEGYSVSREKKERFSLILESASTNQTSMYLCASSPGYEQYFGPGTRLTVT.

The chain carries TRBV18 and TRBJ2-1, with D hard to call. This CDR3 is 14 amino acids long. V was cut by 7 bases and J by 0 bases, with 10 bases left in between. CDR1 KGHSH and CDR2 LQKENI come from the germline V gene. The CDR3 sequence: CASCRVNSYNEQFF. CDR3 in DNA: TGTGCCAGCTGTCGAGTCAACTCCTACAATGAGCAGTTCTTC.

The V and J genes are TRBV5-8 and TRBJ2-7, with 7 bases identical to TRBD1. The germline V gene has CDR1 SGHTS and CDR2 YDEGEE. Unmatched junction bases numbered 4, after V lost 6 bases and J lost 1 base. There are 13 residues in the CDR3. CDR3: CASMDRTSYEQYF. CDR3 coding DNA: TGTGCCAGCATGGACAGGACGTCCTACGAGCAGTACTTC.

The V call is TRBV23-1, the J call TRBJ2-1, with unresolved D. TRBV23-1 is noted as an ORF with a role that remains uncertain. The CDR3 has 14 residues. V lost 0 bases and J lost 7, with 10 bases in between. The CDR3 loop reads CASSQSGSVNEQFF. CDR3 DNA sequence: TGCGCCAGCAGTCAATCCGGAAGCGTTAATGAGCAGTTCTTC.

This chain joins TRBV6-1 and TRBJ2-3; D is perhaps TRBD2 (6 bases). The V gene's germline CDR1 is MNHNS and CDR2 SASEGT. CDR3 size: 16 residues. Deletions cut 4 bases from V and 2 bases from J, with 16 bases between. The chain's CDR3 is CASSVAGRLYTDTQYF. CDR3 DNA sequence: TGTGCCAGCAGTGTTGCGGGACGGTTATACACAGATACGCAGTATTTT.

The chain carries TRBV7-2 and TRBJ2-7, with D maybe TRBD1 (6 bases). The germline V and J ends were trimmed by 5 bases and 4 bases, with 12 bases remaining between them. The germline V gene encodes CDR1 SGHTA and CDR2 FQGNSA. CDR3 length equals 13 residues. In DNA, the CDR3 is TGTGCCAGCAGCCTTGGGACACGGTACGAGCAGTACTTC. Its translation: CASSLGTRYEQYF.

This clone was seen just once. The CDR3, as DNA: TGTGCCAGCAGCGTAGATGGCTCCAAAAACATTCAGTACTTC. The encoded protein is CASSVDGSKNIQYF. This sequence joins TRBV9 and TRBJ2-4, with D uncertain. The CDR3 extends over 14 amino acids. Between the trimmed V and J ends, which lost 0 bases and 2 bases, there was a span of 6 bases. CDR1 is SGDLS, CDR2 YYNGEE, per germline.

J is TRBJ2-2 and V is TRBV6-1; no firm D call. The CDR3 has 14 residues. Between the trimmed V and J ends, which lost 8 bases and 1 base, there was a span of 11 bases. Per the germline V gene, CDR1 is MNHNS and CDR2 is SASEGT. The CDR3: CASVAIRNTGELFF. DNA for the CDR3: TGTGCCAGCGTCGCTATAAGGAACACCGGGGAGCTGTTTTTT.

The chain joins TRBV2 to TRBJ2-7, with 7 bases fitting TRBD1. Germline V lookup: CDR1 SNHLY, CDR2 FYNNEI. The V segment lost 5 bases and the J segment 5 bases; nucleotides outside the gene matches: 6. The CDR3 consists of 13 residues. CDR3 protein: CASSKETGNEQYF. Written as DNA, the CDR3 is TGTGCCAGCAGTAAGGAGACAGGGAACGAGCAGTACTTC.

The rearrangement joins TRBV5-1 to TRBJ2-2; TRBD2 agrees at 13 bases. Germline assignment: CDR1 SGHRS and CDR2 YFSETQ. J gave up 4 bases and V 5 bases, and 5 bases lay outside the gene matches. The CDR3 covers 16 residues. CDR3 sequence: CASSPLAGGSTGELFF. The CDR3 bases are TGCGCCAGCAGTCCACTAGCGGGAGGGTCCACCGGGGAGCTGTTTTTT.

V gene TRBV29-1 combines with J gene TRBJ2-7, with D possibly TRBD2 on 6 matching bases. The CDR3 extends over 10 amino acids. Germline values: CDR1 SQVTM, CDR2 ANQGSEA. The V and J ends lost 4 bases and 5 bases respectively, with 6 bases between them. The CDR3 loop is CSVGGDEQYF. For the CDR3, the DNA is TGCAGCGTTGGCGGGGACGAGCAGTACTTC.

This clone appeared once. CDR3 bases: TGTGCCATCAGTGGGGGAACAGTCCCTTCTGGGGCCAACGTCCTGACTTTC. Amino acids: CAISGGTVPSGANVLTF. The chain joins TRBV10-3 to TRBJ2-6; D is unclear. CDR3 length: 17 amino acids. Germline CDR1 is ENHRY and CDR2 is SYGVKD. V lost 4 bases and J 1 base, leaving 14 bases between the germline ends.

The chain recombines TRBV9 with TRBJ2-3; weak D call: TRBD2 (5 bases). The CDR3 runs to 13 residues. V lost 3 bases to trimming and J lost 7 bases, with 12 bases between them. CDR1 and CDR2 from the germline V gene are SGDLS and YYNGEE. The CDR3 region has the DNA TGTGCCAGCAGCGCGGTGGGAGCGAATACGCAGTATTTT. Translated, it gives CASSAVGANTQYF.

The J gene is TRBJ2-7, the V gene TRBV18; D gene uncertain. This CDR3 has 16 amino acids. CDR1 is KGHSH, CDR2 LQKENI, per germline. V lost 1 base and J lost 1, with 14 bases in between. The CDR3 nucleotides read TGTGCCAGCTCACCACTCTCCACCGACTTATCCTACGAGCAGTACTTC. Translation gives CASSPLSTDLSYEQYF.

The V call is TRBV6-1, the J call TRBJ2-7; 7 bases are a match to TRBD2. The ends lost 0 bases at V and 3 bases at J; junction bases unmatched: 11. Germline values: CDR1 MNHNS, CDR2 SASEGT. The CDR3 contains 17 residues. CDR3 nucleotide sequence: TGTGCCAGCAGTGAAGCTACGAGGACTAGGCACCTCTACGAGCAGTACTTC. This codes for CASSEATRTRHLYEQYF.

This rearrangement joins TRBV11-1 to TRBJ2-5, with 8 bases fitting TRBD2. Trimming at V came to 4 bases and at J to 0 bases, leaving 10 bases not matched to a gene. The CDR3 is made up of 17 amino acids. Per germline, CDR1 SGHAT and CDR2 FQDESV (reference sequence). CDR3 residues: CASSSPPGREDQETQYF. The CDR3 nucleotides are TGTGCCAGCAGCTCACCCCCCGGGAGGGAGGACCAAGAGACCCAGTACTTC. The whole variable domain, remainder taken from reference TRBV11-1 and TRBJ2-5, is EAEVAQSPRYKITEKSQAVAFWCDPISGHATLYWYRQILGQGPELLVQFQDESVVDDSQLPKDRFSAERLKGVDSTLKIQPAELGDSAMYLCASSSPPGREDQETQYFGPGTRLLVL.

The CDR3 DNA is TGTGCCAGTAGTAGGGGTTTACTAGCGGATAGCACAGATACGCAGTATTTT. Encoded protein: CASSRGLLADSTDTQYF. This chain uses TRBV19 with TRBJ2-3, with 8 positions matching TRBD2. Losses at the gene ends were 4 bases for V and 0 bases for J; bases not matched to a gene: 9. This CDR3 has 17 amino acids. The germline V gene encodes CDR1 LNHDA and CDR2 SQIVND (reference sequence). Full variable domain (remainder filled in from reference TRBV19 and TRBJ2-3): DGGITQSPKYLFRKEGQNVTLSCEQNLNHDAMYWYRQDPGQGLRLIYYSQIVNDFQKGDIAEGYSVSREKKESFPLTVTSAQKNPTAFYLCASSRGLLADSTDTQYFGPGTRLTVL.

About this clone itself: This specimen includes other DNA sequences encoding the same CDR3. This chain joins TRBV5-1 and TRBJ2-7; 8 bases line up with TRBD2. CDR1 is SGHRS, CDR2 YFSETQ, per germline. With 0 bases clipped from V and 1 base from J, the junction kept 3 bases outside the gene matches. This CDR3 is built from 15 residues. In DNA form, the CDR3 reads TGCGCCAGCAGCTTGGAAACTAGCGGATCCTACGAGCAGTACTTC. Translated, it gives CASSLETSGSYEQYF.

CDR3 coding DNA: TGTGCCAGTAAGGTTGCGGGAGAACCCGAGCAGTACTTC. Translated, it gives CASKVAGEPEQYF. The V and J genes are TRBV19 and TRBJ2-7; 7 bases fit TRBD2. The V and J ends lost 7 bases and 6 bases, in that order; junction bases with no gene match: 9. This CDR3 is 13 amino acids long. Germline V lookup: CDR1 LNHDA, CDR2 SQIVND (reference sequence). Based on the CDR3 plus reference TRBV19 and TRBJ2-7, the full variable domain is DGGITQSPKYLFRKEGQNVTLSCEQNLNHDAMYWYRQDPGQGLRLIYYSQIVNDFQKGDIAEGYSVSREKKESFPLTVTSAQKNPTAFYLCASKVAGEPEQYFGPGTRLTVT.